This T cell receptor beta chain was recorded in a study of T cells in Graves' hyperthyroidism and ophthalmopathy. The CDR3 consists of 15 residues. Per the germline V gene, CDR1 is SGHAT and CDR2 is FQNNGV. V was pared by 5 bases and J by 6 bases, with 20 bases between. RNA transcripts gave rise to amplified TCR beta CDR3 regions. HTBI primers drove first-round RT-PCR of the TCR CDR3. In TCRdb, the multiplex PCR reads were re-called with MiXCR into one record per CDR3 protein. The sample includes about 300,000 distinct CDR3 sequences, roughly 15% of them seen just once. This clonotype was seen many times. As yet, its antigen is unknown. The study's findings and limits: A 13 V-J signature model discriminated ophthalmopathy versus stable hyperthyroidism. In the blood, most expanded thyroid clonotypes above 0.001 appeared as well.

The chain couples TRBV11-2 to TRBJ2-7; either TRBD1 or TRBD2 may fit D (6 bases each). Sequencing was performed on blood. The receptor was derived from a woman in her 40s with Graves' hyperthyroidism. CDR3 loop: CASSPRGTRGSEQYF. In DNA form, the CDR3 reads TGTGCCAGCAGCCCGAGGGGGACTCGGGGGTCCGAGCAGTACTTC.